These 30 T cell receptor beta chains came from one sample sequenced in a study of shared clonotypes between healthy human individuals. Method: immunoSEQ multiplex PCR; TCRdb's copy keeps in-frame clones and lacks some. The sample consists of over 100,000 clones, around 68% of them appearing once. Sample: memory CD8+ T cells sorted from blood. Subset here: CD45RO+ cells pooled with CCR7-negative TemRA cells. Receptors originate from a woman in her twenties or thirties in good health.

This clone was seen many times. V and J are TRBV19 and TRBJ2-2; D gene unclear. V was shortened by 3 bases and J by 5 bases, with 10 bases between the two germline ends. This CDR3 spans 14 amino acids. Germline CDR1 and CDR2: LNHDA and SQIVND (reference sequence). CDR3 nucleotides: TGTGCCAGTAGTATGACCGGGTCTACCGGGGAGCTGTTTTTT. Its protein product is CASSMTGSTGELFF.

This sequence joins TRBV30 and TRBJ2-5, with TRBD2 as a possible D gene (5 bases). The ends were cut back, 3 bases at V and 5 bases at J, with 7 bases in the middle. CDR3 size: 11 residues. Per germline, CDR1 GTSNPN and CDR2 SVGIG (reference sequence). The CDR3 nucleotides are TGTGCCTGGAGCGGGAAGGAGACCCAGTACTTC. Its translation: CAWSGKETQYF.

About this clone: One base away lies a much larger clone, so this may be a sequencing read error. V usage is TRBV7-2 and J usage is TRBJ2-7; 14 bases are shared with TRBD2. This CDR3 is 15 amino acids long. Germline V gene lookup returns CDR1 SGHTA and CDR2 FQGNSA. V shed 6 bases, J shed 3 bases, and the junction held 4 bases outside the gene matches. DNA for the CDR3: TGTGCCAGCAGGGGACTAGCGGGAGAGGGCTACGAGCAGTACTTC. Translation: CASRGLAGEGYEQYF.

This clone was seen more than once but under ten times. The chain uses TRBV2 and TRBJ1-1; 7 positions match TRBD1. The CDR3 totals 16 residues. CDR1 SNHLY and CDR2 FYNNEI come from the germline V gene. The V gene end was trimmed by 8 bases and the J gene end by 5 bases; junction bases not matched to a gene: 17. Written as DNA, the CDR3 is TGTGCCAGCCCTCACTCGACAGGGAGGGGACGAACTGAAGCTTTCTTT. Its protein is CASPHSTGRGRTEAFF.

The chain joins TRBV27 to TRBJ2-1; D gene ambiguous. Trimming left V 2 bases short and J 5 bases short, with 13 bases between. This CDR3 spans 15 amino acids. Germline V CDR1 and CDR2: MNHEY, SMNVEV (reference sequence). CDR3 residues: CASSLGVVMNNEQFF. CDR3 coding DNA: TGTGCCAGCAGTTTAGGGGTGGTTATGAACAATGAGCAGTTCTTC.

The chain has TRBV19 and TRBJ2-2; D might be TRBD2 (6 bases). V was cut by 3 bases and J by 6 bases, with 11 bases left in between. The length of the CDR3 is 14 residues. From germline, CDR1 is LNHDA and CDR2 SQIVND (reference sequence). CDR3 amino acids: CASSITSLAGELFF. The CDR3 coding sequence is TGTGCCAGTAGTATCACTAGCTTGGCCGGGGAGCTGTTTTTT.

This clone was recorded once. The rearrangement joins TRBV4-1 to TRBJ2-7; 9 bases line up with TRBD1. The V gene end was trimmed by 3 bases and the J gene end by 1 base; junction bases not matched to a gene: 22. Germline CDR1 MGHRA, CDR2 YSYEKL. The CDR3 spans 21 residues. CDR3 bases: TGCGCCAGCAGCCAGGGAAACTCCGGGACAGGGAAGTATTTTGGGTCCTACGAGCAGTACTTC. It is translated as CASSQGNSGTGKYFGSYEQYF.

The V gene is TRBV7-3, the J gene TRBJ2-3; 8 bases fit TRBD2. J gave up 0 bases and V 6 bases, and 5 bases lay outside the gene matches. Germline V lookup: CDR1 SGHTA, CDR2 FQGTGA. This CDR3 comprises 15 residues. The CDR3: CASSRSGTSTDTQYF. The CDR3 nucleotides read TGTGCCAGCAGTCGTAGCGGGACTAGCACAGATACGCAGTATTTT.

This chain connects TRBV6-5 to TRBJ2-7; D is undetermined. V gave up 4 bases and J gave up 2 bases, with 15 bases separating them. The germline V gene has CDR1 MNHEY and CDR2 SVGAGI. The CDR3 covers 15 residues. The CDR3 spells CASSLTSALTYEQYF. The CDR3 coding sequence is TGTGCCAGCAGTTTGACGTCGGCCTTAACCTACGAGCAGTACTTC.

V gene TRBV5-1 combines with J gene TRBJ1-1; D not certain. Trimming took 1 base from V and 2 from J, leaving 18 bases between them. Germline lookup yields CDR1 SGHRS and CDR2 YFSETQ. The CDR3 length is 17 residues. The DNA for the CDR3 is TGCGCCAGCAGCTTGCTCGTCAGGTCCGCATCCAACACTGAAGCTTTCTTT. Residues: CASSLLVRSASNTEAFF. Filled out from reference TRBV5-1 and TRBJ1-1, the complete variable domain reads KAGVTQTPRYLIKTRGQQVTLSCSPISGHRSVSWYQQTPGQGLQFLFEYFSETQRNKGNFPGRFSGRQFSNSRSEMNVSTLELGDSALYLCASSLLVRSASNTEAFFGQGTRLTVV.

This rearrangement joins TRBV7-3 to TRBJ2-7; 9 bases are a match to TRBD2. Germline loops: CDR1 SGHTA, CDR2 FQGTGA. With V trimmed by 4 bases and J by 6 bases, 4 bases remained unmatched. This CDR3 has 13 amino acids. The CDR3 DNA reads TGTGCCAGCAGCTCGGGACTAGCAGCCGAGCAGTACTTC. This sequence encodes CASSSGLAAEQYF.

The rearrangement joins TRBV4-2 to TRBJ2-5, with TRBD2 identical over 9 bases. The DNA end favors TRBJ2-7, so the J call may be wrong. This CDR3 has 17 residues. Germline CDR1 is LGHNA and CDR2 is YNFKEQ. DNA for the CDR3: TGTGCCAGCAGCCAAGATGTTCTAGCGGGACCGTTCTACGAGCAGTACTTC. Amino acids: CASSQDVLAGPFYEQYF.

This chain joins TRBV5-1 and TRBJ2-7; 9 bases agree with TRBD1. This CDR3 is 15 amino acids long. Looked up from germline, CDR1 is SGHRS and CDR2 is YFSETQ. The J segment lost 0 bases and the V segment lost 5 bases, leaving 6 bases of the junction unmatched. CDR3 in DNA: TGCGCCAGCAGGACCGGGACAGGGTCCTCCTACGAGCAGTACTTC. Amino acid sequence: CASRTGTGSSYEQYF.

This clone has more than one count but fewer than ten. The gene calls are TRBV10-2 and TRBJ2-7; D possibly corresponds to TRBD1 (5 bases). The germline gives CDR1 WSHSY, CDR2 SAAADI. The V end was cut by 0 bases, the J end by 5 bases, with 8 bases between. The CDR3 sequence is 13 residues long. The CDR3 spells CASSESDSHEQYF. In DNA form, the CDR3 reads TGCGCCAGCAGTGAGTCAGACAGCCACGAGCAGTACTTC.

The chain recombines TRBV28 with TRBJ2-3; no firm D call. Germline CDR1 reads MDHEN; CDR2 reads SYDVKM. This CDR3 spans 13 amino acids. V was trimmed by 8 bases and J by 4 bases, leaving 13 bases between them. The chain's CDR3 is CASRPLSADTQYF. In DNA, the CDR3 is TGTGCCAGCCGCCCATTGAGTGCAGATACGCAGTATTTT. The whole variable domain, remainder taken from reference TRBV28 and TRBJ2-3, is DVKVTQSSRYLVKRTGEKVFLECVQDMDHENMFWYRQDPGLGLRLIYFSYDVKMKEKGDIPEGYSVSREKKERFSLILESASTNQTSMYLCASRPLSADTQYFGPGTRLTVL.

This chain joins TRBV30 and TRBJ2-7, with 9 positions matching TRBD1. V was clipped by 2 bases and J by 8 bases; unmatched bases: 4. The CDR3 extends over 12 amino acids. Germline values: CDR1 GTSNPN, CDR2 SVGIG (reference sequence). The CDR3 is CAWSLDRGQQYF. The CDR3 bases are TGTGCCTGGAGTCTGGACAGGGGACAGCAGTACTTC.

The chain couples TRBV28 to TRBJ1-5; 8 nucleotides align to TRBD1. The V and J ends lost 6 bases and 0 bases, in that order; junction bases with no gene match: 4. Germline-derived CDR1 and CDR2 are MDHEN and SYDVKM. This CDR3 spans 15 amino acids. The DNA of the CDR3 is TGTGCCAGCAGGGACACAGGGGGTAGCAATCAGCCCCAGCATTTT. Translation: CASRDTGGSNQPQHF.

The V gene is TRBV2, the J gene TRBJ1-4; D is unresolved. CDR1 is SNHLY, CDR2 FYNNEI, per germline. This CDR3 region has 13 residues. V was clipped by 0 bases and J by 10 bases, with 9 bases between them. As DNA, the CDR3 is TGTGCCAGCAGTGAAGCGGTGATTGGAAAACTGTTTTTT. It specifies CASSEAVIGKLFF.

The CDR3 coding sequence is TGCGCCAGCAGCTGGAGCAGGGACGAGCAGTACTTC. This translates into CASSWSRDEQYF. The J gene is TRBJ2-7, the V gene TRBV5-1; a possible D gene is TRBD1 (5 bases). The CDR3 spans 12 residues. Trimming left V 3 bases short and J 5 bases short, with 9 bases between. The germline CDR1 and CDR2 sequences are SGHRS and YFSETQ. Based on the CDR3 plus reference TRBV5-1 and TRBJ2-7, the full variable domain is KAGVTQTPRYLIKTRGQQVTLSCSPISGHRSVSWYQQTPGQGLQFLFEYFSETQRNKGNFPGRFSGRQFSNSRSEMNVSTLELGDSALYLCASSWSRDEQYFGPGTRLTVT.

The V and J genes are TRBV18 and TRBJ2-2; 8 bases match TRBD1. The CDR3 spans 16 residues. Trimming at V came to 2 bases and at J to 2 bases, leaving 4 bases not matched to a gene. In germline, CDR1 is KGHSH, CDR2 LQKENI. The CDR3 loop is CASSPKTGANTGELFF. CDR3 DNA: TGTGCCAGCTCACCAAAGACAGGGGCCAACACCGGGGAGCTGTTTTTT.

The rearrangement uses TRBV5-4 and TRBJ2-7, with D possibly matching TRBD2 (6 bases). The V gene lost 5 bases and the J gene lost 6 bases, with 15 bases spanning the gap. The CDR3 is 13 residues long. Germline CDR1 is SGHNT and CDR2 is YYREEE (reference sequence). This chain's CDR3 is CASRTRESVEQYF. The CDR3 DNA follows: TGTGCCAGCAGAACTCGGGAGTCGGTCGAGCAGTACTTC. Complete variable domain (other parts from reference TRBV5-4 and TRBJ2-7): ETGVTQSPTHLIKTRGQQVTLRCSSQSGHNTVSWYQQALGQGPQFIFQYYREEENGRGNFPPRFSGLQFPNYSSELNVNALELDDSALYLCASRTRESVEQYFGPGTRLTVT.

The rearrangement links TRBV7-9 to TRBJ1-5; 7 nucleotides line up with TRBD1. CDR3 length equals 15 residues. CDR1 and CDR2 (germline): SEHNR, FQNEAQ (reference sequence). Trimming cost V 5 bases and J 2 bases; bases outside gene matches: 6. The CDR3: CASSARQGGNQPQHF. The DNA of the CDR3 is TGTGCCAGCAGCGCCCGACAGGGAGGCAATCAGCCCCAGCATTTT.

The chain links TRBV5-1 to TRBJ2-4, with 9 bases lining up with TRBD1. Germline loops: CDR1 SGHRS, CDR2 YFSETQ. Unmatched junction bases numbered 6, after V lost 2 bases and J lost 6 bases. CDR3 length: 15 residues. The DNA of the CDR3 is TGCGCCAGCAGCTTTGGGACAGGGAACGCAAACATTCAGTACTTC. Translation gives CASSFGTGNANIQYF.

The chain uses TRBV27 and TRBJ2-5; D is unresolved. Germline V gene lookup returns CDR1 MNHEY and CDR2 SMNVEV (reference sequence). The CDR3 length is 14 residues. The V end lost 2 bases, the J end lost 1 base, and 8 bases lay between the germline ends. CDR3 nucleotides: TGTGCCAGCAGTTTAGCGGCATTCCAAGAGACCCAGTACTTC. Its translation is CASSLAAFQETQYF.

A single count supports this clone. This chain uses TRBV28 with TRBJ1-5, with 10 bases fitting TRBD1. The ends lost 6 bases at V and 6 bases at J; junction bases unmatched: 5. There are 14 residues in the CDR3. Germline values: CDR1 MDHEN, CDR2 SYDVKM. In nucleotides, the CDR3 is TGTGCCAGCAGCGAGGACAGGGGGGGTCAGCCCCAGCATTTT. Protein: CASSEDRGGQPQHF.

The genes are TRBV5-1 and TRBJ1-1; 9 bases map to TRBD1. The CDR3 spans 14 residues. Germline V gene data show CDR1 as SGHRS and CDR2 as YFSETQ. With V trimmed by 4 bases and J by 4 bases, 5 bases remained unmatched. CDR3: CASSPQGAATEAFF. CDR3 bases: TGCGCCAGCAGCCCACAGGGGGCGGCCACTGAAGCTTTCTTT.

The CDR3 sequence: CASSFYSGNEAFF. In DNA form, the CDR3 reads TGTGCCAGCAGTTTTTATTCCGGGAATGAAGCTTTCTTT. The chain has TRBV27 and TRBJ1-1; D call uncertain. The CDR3 length is 13 residues. Between the trimmed V and J ends, which lost 3 bases and 7 bases, there was a span of 12 bases. Germline assignment: CDR1 MNHEY and CDR2 SMNVEV (reference sequence).

The J gene is TRBJ2-2, the V gene TRBV29-1; the D gene is possibly TRBD2 (6 bases). The CDR3 runs 13 residues. V was shortened by 4 bases and J by 5 bases, with 11 bases between the two germline ends. Germline CDR1 SQVTM, CDR2 ANQGSEA. The CDR3, as DNA: TGCAGCGTTGTCGGGGCGGGGACCGGGGAGCTGTTTTTT. This gives the protein CSVVGAGTGELFF.

The chain couples TRBV10-3 to TRBJ1-5; D is perhaps TRBD1 (6 bases). Trimming took off 3 bases at V and 4 bases at J, with 10 bases between the two ends. The CDR3 is 14 amino acids. The V gene's germline CDR1 is ENHRY and CDR2 SYGVKD. Written as DNA, the CDR3 is TGTGCCATCAGTGAAGCAGGGACAAATCAGCCCCAGCATTTT. Translating gives CAISEAGTNQPQHF.

The chain has TRBV5-1 and TRBJ2-5; 9 bases are a match to TRBD2. Germline V gives CDR1 SGHRS, CDR2 YFSETQ. Trimming removed 4 bases from V and 9 bases from J; junction bases left unmatched: 10. The CDR3 has 14 amino acids. CDR3 residues: CASSQLTSGTPQYF. The CDR3 DNA reads TGCGCCAGCAGCCAGCTGACTAGCGGAACCCCCCAGTACTTC.